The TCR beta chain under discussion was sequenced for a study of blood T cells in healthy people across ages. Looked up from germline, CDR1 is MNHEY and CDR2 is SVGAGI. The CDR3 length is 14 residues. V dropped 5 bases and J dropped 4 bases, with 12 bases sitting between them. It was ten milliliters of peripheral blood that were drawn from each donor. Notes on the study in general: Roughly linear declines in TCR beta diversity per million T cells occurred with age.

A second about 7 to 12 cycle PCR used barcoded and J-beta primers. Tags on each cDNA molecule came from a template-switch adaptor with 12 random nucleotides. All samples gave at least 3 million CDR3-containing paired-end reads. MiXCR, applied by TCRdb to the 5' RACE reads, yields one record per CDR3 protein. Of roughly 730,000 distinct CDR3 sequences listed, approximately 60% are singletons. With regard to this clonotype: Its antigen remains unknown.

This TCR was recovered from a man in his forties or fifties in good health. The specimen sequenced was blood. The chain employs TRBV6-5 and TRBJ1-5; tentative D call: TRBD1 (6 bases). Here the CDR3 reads CASSPGAVNQPQHF. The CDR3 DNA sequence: TGTGCCAGCAGTCCGGGGGCCGTAAATCAGCCCCAGCATTTT.